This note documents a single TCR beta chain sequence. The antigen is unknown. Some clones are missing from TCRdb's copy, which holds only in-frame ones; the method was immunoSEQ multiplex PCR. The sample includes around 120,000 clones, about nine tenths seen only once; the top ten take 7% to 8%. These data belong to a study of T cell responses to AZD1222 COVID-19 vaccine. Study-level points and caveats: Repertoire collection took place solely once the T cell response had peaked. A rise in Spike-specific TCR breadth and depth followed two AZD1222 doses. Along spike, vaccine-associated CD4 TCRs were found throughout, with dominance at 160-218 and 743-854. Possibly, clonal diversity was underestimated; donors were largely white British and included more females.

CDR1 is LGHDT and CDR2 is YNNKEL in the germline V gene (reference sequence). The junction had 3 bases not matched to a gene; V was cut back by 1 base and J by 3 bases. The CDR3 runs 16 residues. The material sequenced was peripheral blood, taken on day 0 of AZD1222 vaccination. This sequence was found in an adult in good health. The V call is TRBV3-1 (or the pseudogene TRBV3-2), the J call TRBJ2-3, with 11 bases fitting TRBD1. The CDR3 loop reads CASSQGTGGATDTQYF. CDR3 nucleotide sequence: TGTGCCAGCAGCCAAGGGACAGGGGGCGCGACAGATACGCAGTATTTT.